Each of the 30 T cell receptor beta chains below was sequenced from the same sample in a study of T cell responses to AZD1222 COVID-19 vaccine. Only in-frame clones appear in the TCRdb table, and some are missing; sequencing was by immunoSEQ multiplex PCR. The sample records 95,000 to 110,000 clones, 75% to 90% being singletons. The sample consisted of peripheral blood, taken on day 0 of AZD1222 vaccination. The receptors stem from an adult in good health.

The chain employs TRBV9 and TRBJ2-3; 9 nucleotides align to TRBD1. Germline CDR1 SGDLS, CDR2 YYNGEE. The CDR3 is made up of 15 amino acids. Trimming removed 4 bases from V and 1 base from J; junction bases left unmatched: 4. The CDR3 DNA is TGTGCCAGCAGCCCGGGACAGGGCGGCACAGATACGCAGTATTTT. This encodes CASSPGQGGTDTQYF.

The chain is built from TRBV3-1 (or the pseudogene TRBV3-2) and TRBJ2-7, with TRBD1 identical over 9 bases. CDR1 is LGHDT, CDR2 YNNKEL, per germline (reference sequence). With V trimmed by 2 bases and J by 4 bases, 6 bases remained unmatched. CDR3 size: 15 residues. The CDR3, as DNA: TGTGCCAGCAGCCAACCGGGACAGGGTCAGTACGAGCAGTACTTC. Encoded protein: CASSQPGQGQYEQYF.

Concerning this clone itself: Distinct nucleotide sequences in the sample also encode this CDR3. The CDR3 nucleotides are TGTGCCAGCAGCCTTAACAATGAGCAGTTCTTC. Its translation is CASSLNNEQFF. V is TRBV5-6 and J is TRBJ2-1; D is ambiguous. V dropped 4 bases and J dropped 5 bases, with 4 bases sitting between them. CDR1 is SGHDT and CDR2 is YYEEEE in the germline V gene. This CDR3 contains 11 residues.

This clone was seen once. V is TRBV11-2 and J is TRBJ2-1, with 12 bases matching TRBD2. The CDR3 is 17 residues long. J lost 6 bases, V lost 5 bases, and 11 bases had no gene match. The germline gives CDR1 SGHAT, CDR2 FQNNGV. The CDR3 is CASSPQLAGGLLNEQFF. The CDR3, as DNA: TGTGCCAGCAGCCCGCAGCTAGCGGGAGGGCTCCTCAATGAGCAGTTCTTC.

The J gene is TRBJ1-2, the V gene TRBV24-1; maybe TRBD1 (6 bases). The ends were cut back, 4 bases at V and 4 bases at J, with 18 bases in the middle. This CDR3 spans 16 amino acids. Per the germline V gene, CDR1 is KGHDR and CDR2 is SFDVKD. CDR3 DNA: TGTGCCACCAGTGACTCCTACCTGACAGGAATCTATGGCTACACCTTC. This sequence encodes CATSDSYLTGIYGYTF.

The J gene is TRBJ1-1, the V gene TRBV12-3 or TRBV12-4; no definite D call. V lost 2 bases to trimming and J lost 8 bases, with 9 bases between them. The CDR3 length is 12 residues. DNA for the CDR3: TGTGCCAGCAGTTTATTCGGCTACGAAGCTTTCTTT. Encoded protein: CASSLFGYEAFF.

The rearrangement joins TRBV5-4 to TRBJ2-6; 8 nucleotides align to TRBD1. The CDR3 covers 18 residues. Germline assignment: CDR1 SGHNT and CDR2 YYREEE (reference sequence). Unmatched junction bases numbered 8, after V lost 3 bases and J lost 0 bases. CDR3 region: CASSSAGQASSGANVLTF. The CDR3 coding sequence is TGTGCCAGCAGCTCCGCGGGACAGGCCTCCTCTGGGGCCAACGTCCTGACTTTC. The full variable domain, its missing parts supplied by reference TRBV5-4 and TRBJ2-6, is ETGVTQSPTHLIKTRGQQVTLRCSSQSGHNTVSWYQQALGQGPQFIFQYYREEENGRGNFPPRFSGLQFPNYSSELNVNALELDDSALYLCASSSAGQASSGANVLTFGAGSRLTVL.

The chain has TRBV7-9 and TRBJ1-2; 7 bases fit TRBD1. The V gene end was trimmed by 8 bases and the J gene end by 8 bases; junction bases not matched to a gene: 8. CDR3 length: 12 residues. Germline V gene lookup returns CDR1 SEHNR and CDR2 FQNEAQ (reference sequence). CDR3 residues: CASYDRATGYTF. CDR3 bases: TGTGCCAGCTACGACAGGGCTACGGGCTACACCTTC. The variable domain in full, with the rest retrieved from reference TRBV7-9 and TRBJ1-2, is DTGVSQNPRHKITKRGQNVTFRCDPISEHNRLYWYRQTLGQGPEFLTYFQNEAQLEKSRLLSDRFSAERPKGSFSTLEIQRTEQGDSAMYLCASYDRATGYTFGSGTRLTVV.

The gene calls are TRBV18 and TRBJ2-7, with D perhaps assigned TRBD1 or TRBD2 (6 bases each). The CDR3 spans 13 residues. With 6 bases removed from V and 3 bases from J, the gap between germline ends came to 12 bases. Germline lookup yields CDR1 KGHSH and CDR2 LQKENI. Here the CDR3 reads CASSGGGIYEQYF. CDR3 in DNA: TGTGCCAGCTCCGGAGGGGGGATCTACGAGCAGTACTTC.

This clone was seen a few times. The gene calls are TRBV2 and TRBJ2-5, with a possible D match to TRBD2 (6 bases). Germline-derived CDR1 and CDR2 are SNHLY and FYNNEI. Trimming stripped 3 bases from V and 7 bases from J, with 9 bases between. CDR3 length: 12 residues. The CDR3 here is CASSESGGTQYF. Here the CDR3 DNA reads TGTGCCAGCAGTGAGTCCGGGGGGACCCAGTACTTC.

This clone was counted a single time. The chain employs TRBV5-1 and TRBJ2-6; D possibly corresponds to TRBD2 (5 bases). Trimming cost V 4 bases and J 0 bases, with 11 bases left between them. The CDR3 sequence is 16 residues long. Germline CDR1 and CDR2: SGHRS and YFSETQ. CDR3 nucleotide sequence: TGCGCCAGCAGCCCCCGGGGTTCCTCTGGGGCCAACGTCCTGACTTTC. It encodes CASSPRGSSGANVLTF.

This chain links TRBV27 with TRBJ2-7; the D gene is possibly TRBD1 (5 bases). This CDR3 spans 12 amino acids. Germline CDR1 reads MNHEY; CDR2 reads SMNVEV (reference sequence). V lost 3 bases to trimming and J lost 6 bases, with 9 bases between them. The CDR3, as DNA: TGTGCCAGCAGTTTTGGAACAGGCGAGCAGTACTTC. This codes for CASSFGTGEQYF.

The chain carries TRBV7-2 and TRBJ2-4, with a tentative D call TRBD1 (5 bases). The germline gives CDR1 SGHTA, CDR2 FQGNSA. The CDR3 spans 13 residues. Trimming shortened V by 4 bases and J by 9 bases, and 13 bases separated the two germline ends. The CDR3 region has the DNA TGTGCCAGCAGCTCCACAGGAGAGAGCATTCAGTACTTC. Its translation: CASSSTGESIQYF.

CDR3 residues: CASSNHGTPEAFF. The CDR3 DNA follows: TGTGCCAGCAGTAACCACGGGACCCCTGAAGCTTTCTTT. V is TRBV6-2 or TRBV6-3 and J is TRBJ1-1; possibly TRBD1 for D (5 bases). The germline gives CDR1 MNHEY, CDR2 SVGEGT. This CDR3 has 13 amino acids. The V and J ends lost 5 bases and 6 bases respectively, with 13 bases between them.

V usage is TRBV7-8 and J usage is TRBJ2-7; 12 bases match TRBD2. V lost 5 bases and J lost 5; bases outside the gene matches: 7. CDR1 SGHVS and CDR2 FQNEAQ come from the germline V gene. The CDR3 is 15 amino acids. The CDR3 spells CASSLSSGGANEQYF. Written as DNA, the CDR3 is TGTGCCAGCAGCCTGTCTAGCGGGGGGGCCAACGAGCAGTACTTC.

CDR3 protein: CASSTPRDRPYNEQFF. Here the CDR3 DNA reads TGTGCCAGCAGCACTCCCCGGGACAGACCTTACAATGAGCAGTTCTTC. The chain uses TRBV7-9 and TRBJ2-1; TRBD1 aligns across 7 bases. Per germline, CDR1 SEHNR and CDR2 FQNEAQ (reference sequence). V gave up 5 bases and J gave up 4 bases; unmatched junction bases: 11. CDR3 length: 16 residues. The full variable domain, rest sourced from reference TRBV7-9 and TRBJ2-1, is DTGVSQNPRHKITKRGQNVTFRCDPISEHNRLYWYRQTLGQGPEFLTYFQNEAQLEKSRLLSDRFSAERPKGSFSTLEIQRTEQGDSAMYLCASSTPRDRPYNEQFFGPGTRLTVL.

CDR3 region: CASSVGSGGYNEQFF. The CDR3 coding sequence is TGTGCCAGCAGCGTAGGAAGCGGGGGTTACAATGAGCAGTTCTTC. The chain employs TRBV9 and TRBJ2-1, with 8 bases identical to TRBD2. CDR3 length: 15 residues. The germline CDR1 and CDR2 sequences are SGDLS and YYNGEE. The V gene end was trimmed by 0 bases and the J gene end by 4 bases; junction bases not matched to a gene: 3.

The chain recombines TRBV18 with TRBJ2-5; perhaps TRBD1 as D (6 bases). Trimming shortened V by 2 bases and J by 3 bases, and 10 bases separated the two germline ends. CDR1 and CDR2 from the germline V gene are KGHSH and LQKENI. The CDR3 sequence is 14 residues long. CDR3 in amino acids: CASSPSEGEETQYF. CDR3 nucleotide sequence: TGTGCCAGCTCACCATCCGAGGGGGAAGAGACCCAGTACTTC.

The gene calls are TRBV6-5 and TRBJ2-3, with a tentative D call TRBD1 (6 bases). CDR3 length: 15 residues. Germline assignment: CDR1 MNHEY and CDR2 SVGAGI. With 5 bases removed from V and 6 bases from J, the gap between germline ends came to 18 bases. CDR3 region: CASSTGQRVLDTQYF. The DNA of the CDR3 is TGTGCCAGCAGTACGGGACAACGCGTTCTGGATACGCAGTATTTT.

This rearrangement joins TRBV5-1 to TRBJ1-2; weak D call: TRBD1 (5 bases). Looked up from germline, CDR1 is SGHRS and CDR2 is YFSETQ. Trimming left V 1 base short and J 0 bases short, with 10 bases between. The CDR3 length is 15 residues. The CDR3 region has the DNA TGCGCCAGCAGCTTGTCGGGACGGCCTAACTATGGCTACACCTTC. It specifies CASSLSGRPNYGYTF.

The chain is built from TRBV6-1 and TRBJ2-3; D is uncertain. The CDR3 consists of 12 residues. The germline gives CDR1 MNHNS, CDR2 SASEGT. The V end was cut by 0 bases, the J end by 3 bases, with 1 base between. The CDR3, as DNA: TGTGCCAGCAGTGAAGCTACAGATACGCAGTATTTT. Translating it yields CASSEATDTQYF.

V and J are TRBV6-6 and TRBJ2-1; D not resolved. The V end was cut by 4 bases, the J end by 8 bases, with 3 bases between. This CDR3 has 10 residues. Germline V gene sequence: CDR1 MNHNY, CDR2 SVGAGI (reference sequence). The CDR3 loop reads CASSSDEQFF. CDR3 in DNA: TGTGCCAGCAGTTCGGATGAGCAGTTCTTC.

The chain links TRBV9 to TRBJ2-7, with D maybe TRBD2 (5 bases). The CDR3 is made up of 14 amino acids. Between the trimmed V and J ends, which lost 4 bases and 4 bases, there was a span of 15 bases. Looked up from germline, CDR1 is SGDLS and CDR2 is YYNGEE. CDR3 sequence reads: CASSTAERPYEQYF. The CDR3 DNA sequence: TGTGCCAGCAGCACAGCGGAGCGACCTTACGAGCAGTACTTC. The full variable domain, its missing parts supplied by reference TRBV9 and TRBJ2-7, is DSGVTQTPKHLITATGQRVTLRCSPRSGDLSVYWYQQSLDQGLQFLIQYYNGEERAKGNILERFSAQQFPDLHSELNLSSLELGDSALYFCASSTAERPYEQYFGPGTRLTVT.

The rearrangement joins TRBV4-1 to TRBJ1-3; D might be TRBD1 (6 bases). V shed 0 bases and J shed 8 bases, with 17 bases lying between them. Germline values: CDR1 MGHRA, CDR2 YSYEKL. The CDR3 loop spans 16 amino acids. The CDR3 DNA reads TGCGCCAGCAGCCAAGATGGGGCAGGGGACGGGGACACCATATATTTT. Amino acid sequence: CASSQDGAGDGDTIYF.

CDR3 sequence: CASSLRDSGTGSMFTDTQYF. The CDR3 DNA is TGTGCCAGCAGCTTGAGGGACAGTGGGACAGGGTCAATGTTCACAGATACGCAGTATTTT. The V call is TRBV5-5, the J call TRBJ2-3; TRBD1 agrees at 9 bases. The CDR3 has 20 residues. J was trimmed by 2 bases and V by 1 base; bases with no gene match: 17. Germline V gene data show CDR1 as SGHKS and CDR2 as YYEKEE (reference sequence).

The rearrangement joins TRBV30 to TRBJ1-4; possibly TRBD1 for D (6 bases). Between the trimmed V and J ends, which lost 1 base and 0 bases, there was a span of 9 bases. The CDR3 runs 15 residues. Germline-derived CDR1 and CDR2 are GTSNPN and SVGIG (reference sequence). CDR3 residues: CAWSATGATNEKLFF. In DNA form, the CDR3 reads TGTGCCTGGAGTGCGACAGGAGCAACTAATGAAAAACTGTTTTTT.

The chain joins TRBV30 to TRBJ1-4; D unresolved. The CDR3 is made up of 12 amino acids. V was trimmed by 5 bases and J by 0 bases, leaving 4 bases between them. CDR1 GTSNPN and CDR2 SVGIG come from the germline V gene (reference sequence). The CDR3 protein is CAWGATNEKLFF. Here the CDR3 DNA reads TGTGCCTGGGGGGCAACTAATGAAAAACTGTTTTTT. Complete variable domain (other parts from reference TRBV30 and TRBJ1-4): SQTIHQWPATLVQPVGSPLSLECTVEGTSNPNLYWYRQAAGRGLQLLFYSVGIGQISSEVPQNLSASRPQDRQFILSSKKLLLSDSGFYLCAWGATNEKLFFGSGTQLSVL.

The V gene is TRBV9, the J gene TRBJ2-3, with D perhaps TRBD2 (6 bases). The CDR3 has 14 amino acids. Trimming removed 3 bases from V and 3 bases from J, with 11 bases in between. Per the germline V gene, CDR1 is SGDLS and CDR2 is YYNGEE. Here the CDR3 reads CASSADGGTDTQYF. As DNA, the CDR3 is TGTGCCAGCAGCGCGGATGGGGGGACAGATACGCAGTATTTT.

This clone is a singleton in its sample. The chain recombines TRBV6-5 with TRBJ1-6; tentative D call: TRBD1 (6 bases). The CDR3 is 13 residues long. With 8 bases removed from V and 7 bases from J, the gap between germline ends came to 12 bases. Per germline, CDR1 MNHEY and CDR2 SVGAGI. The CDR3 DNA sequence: TGTGCCAGCCAGGGGCAACCGAATTCACCCCTCCACTTT. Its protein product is CASQGQPNSPLHF.

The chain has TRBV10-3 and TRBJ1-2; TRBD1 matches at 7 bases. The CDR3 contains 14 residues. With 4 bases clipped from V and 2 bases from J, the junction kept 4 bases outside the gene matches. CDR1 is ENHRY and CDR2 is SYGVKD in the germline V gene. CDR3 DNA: TGTGCCATCAGTGGTCCGACAGGGAACTATGGCTACACCTTC. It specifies CAISGPTGNYGYTF.